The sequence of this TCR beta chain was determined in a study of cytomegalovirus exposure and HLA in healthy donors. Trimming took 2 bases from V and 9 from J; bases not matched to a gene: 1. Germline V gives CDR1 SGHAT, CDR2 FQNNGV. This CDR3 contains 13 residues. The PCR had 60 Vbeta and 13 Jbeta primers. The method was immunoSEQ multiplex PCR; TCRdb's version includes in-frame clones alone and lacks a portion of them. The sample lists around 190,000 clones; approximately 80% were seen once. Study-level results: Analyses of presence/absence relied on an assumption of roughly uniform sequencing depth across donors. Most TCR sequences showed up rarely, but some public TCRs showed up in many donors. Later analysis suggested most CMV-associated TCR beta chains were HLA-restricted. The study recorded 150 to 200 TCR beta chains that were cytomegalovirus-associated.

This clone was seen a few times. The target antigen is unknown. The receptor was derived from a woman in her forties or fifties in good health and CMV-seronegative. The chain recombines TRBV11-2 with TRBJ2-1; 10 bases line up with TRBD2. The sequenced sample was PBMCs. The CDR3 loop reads CASSLPSGSEQFF. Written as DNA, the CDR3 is TGTGCCAGCAGCTTACCTAGCGGGAGTGAGCAGTTCTTC.